A single sample gave rise to the 8 T cell receptor beta chains below, sequenced in a study of blood T cells in healthy people across ages. Sample-barcoded 5' priming and a J-beta primer mix drove a second PCR of about 7 to 11 cycles. TCRdb used MiXCR to reprocess the 5' RACE reads, holding one entry per CDR3 protein. Here the sample spans 600,000 or so distinct CDR3 sequences, under 25% being singletons. The sequenced sample consisted of blood. These receptors were taken from a man in his 70s in good health.

This clonotype was seen only a few times. V is TRBV20-1 and J is TRBJ1-4, with no clear D. Germline-derived CDR1 and CDR2 are DFQATT and SNEGSKA (reference sequence). The CDR3 is 14 amino acids. V lost 0 bases, J lost 8 bases, and 13 bases lay in between. The CDR3 spells CSARDTAGSEKLFF. The DNA of the CDR3 is TGCAGTGCTAGAGATACAGCGGGATCGGAAAAACTGTTTTTT.

This clonotype was counted many times. This rearrangement joins TRBV2 to TRBJ2-7, with D perhaps given as TRBD1 or TRBD2 (5 bases each). Trimming removed 6 bases from V and 4 bases from J, with 16 bases in between. The length of the CDR3 is 14 residues. Per germline, CDR1 SNHLY and CDR2 FYNNEI. In DNA, the CDR3 is TGTGCCAGCAGAGGGGTAGAGGGTGGTTACGAGCAGTACTTC. Encoded protein: CASRGVEGGYEQYF.

In this sample, this clonotype turned up a few times. The DNA for the CDR3 is TGCAGTGCCCTCTCAGCCCGGAGTTCAAATGGCGGTGAGCAGTTCTTC. Its translation: CSALSARSSNGGEQFF. The chain is built from TRBV20-1 and TRBJ2-1; D is unclear. Germline assignment: CDR1 DFQATT and CDR2 SNEGSKA (reference sequence). V lost 6 bases and J 9 bases, leaving 27 bases between the germline ends. The CDR3 sequence is 16 residues long.

This clonotype was seen more than once but under ten times. The chain is built from TRBV7-9 and TRBJ2-5, with 7 nucleotides matching TRBD2. The end of the DNA fits TRBJ2-1 better, so the J call may be wrong. The CDR3 runs to 12 residues. Germline V gene lookup returns CDR1 SEHNR and CDR2 FQNEAQ (reference sequence). For the CDR3, the DNA is TGTGCCAGCAGTCGATCACTAGCGGAGCAGTTCTTC. This encodes CASSRSLAEQFF.

The rearrangement links TRBV5-1 to TRBJ2-5, with D maybe TRBD1 (5 bases). Between the trimmed V and J ends, which lost 0 bases and 3 bases, there was a span of 9 bases. The germline V gene has CDR1 SGHRS and CDR2 YFSETQ. This CDR3 region has 14 residues. CDR3 residues: CASSLGQNEETQYF. CDR3 nucleotide sequence: TGCGCCAGCAGCTTGGGACAGAATGAAGAGACCCAGTACTTC.

This chain connects TRBV9 to TRBJ2-6; D not certain. CDR1 is SGDLS and CDR2 is YYNGEE in the germline V gene. Trimming took 0 bases from V and 2 from J, leaving 6 bases between them. This CDR3 is 15 amino acids long. CDR3 nucleotide sequence: TGTGCCAGCAGCGTAGAGGCACCTGGGGCCAACGTCCTGACTTTC. It encodes CASSVEAPGANVLTF.

The rearrangement joins TRBV5-1 to TRBJ2-5; D tentatively reads TRBD1 or TRBD2 (6 bases each). V lost 1 base to trimming and J lost 4 bases, with 14 bases between them. This CDR3 has 15 amino acids. Germline values: CDR1 SGHRS, CDR2 YFSETQ. The CDR3 loop is CASSLTGAQTETQYF. In nucleotides, the CDR3 is TGCGCCAGCAGCTTGACGGGGGCCCAGACAGAGACCCAGTACTTC.

This clonotype was picked up many times. The CDR3 coding sequence is TGTGCCAGCAGCTTAGGAGGGTCGGGGGCTGGCGAGACCCAGTACTTC. Translation: CASSLGGSGAGETQYF. The genes are TRBV7-2 and TRBJ2-5, with D possibly being TRBD1 or TRBD2 (6 bases each). V lost 1 base to trimming and J lost 5 bases, with 17 bases between them. The CDR3 length is 16 residues. Germline V gives CDR1 SGHTA, CDR2 FQGNSA.